This T cell receptor (beta chain) is from a study of identical twins (dated by TCRdb to 2016 to 2017). General notes on the study: The study deep-sequenced TCR alpha and beta repertoires from monozygotic twins, unrelated adults of various ages and cord blood to test whether fetal clonotypes persist. To rule out contamination, the twin experiments were replicated at different times with different library preparation protocols.

Every donor was a healthy Caucasian. The researchers also sequenced three unrelated adults who were not twins: a male aged 18 to 30, a male aged 50 to 60, and a female aged 50 to 60. Using Miltenyi CD45RO+ enrichment and human naive T-cell isolation kits, memory (CD45RO+) and naive T cells were isolated from PBMC. Comment on this clonotype: Its antigen has not been determined. A clone one base away is much larger, so this may be a read error.

Findings and caveats that apply to the study as a whole: Out-of-frame TCR alpha sharing in monozygotic twins was systematically underestimated by recombination models, whereas sharing between unrelated individuals was in agreement with the recombination models. Fewer insertions were carried by abundant cord blood beta clonotypes; a weaker similar trend was observed in young adult naive repertoires, while no such trend was observed in memory repertoires. Compared with coincidental sharing between unrelated individuals, an excess of low generation-probability sequences was observed among out-of-frame TCR alpha sequences shared between twins. Conclusions relied on cross-sectional statistical analysis, since the same donors could not be followed over many years. Zero-insertion analyses could be partly confounded by invariant T cells such as MAIT and iNKT, though diverse VJ usage argued against such confounding for most clonotypes. Excess twin sharing in beta out-of-frame sequences was weaker because fewer shared sequences lowered the signal-to-noise ratio.

V lost 4 bases and J lost 1 base; the stretch between them is 9 bases long. CDR1 and CDR2 were assigned from the germline V gene as SGDLS and YYNGEE. Counted from cysteine to phenylalanine, this CDR3 has 13 amino acids. Only the CDR3 DNA is retained, 39 bases long and in frame from the first base. Library creation used 5' RACE. TCRdb lists the instrument as Illumina HiSeq 2000. A universal primer binding site was introduced by template switching, and a unique molecular identifier was present in the final cDNA, enabling accurate counting of TCR cDNA molecules. First-strand cDNA for TCR alpha and beta chains was synthesized from specific primers in the conserved constant-segment region. Each cDNA library was double barcoded, with a SMART-Mk sample barcode plus Illumina barcodes, to control for contamination. TruSeq adapter sequences, together with Illumina sample barcodes, were added in two successive PCR steps. TCR alpha and beta cDNA libraries were sequenced on the Illumina HiSeq platform with custom primers. The study's processing was this. MiGEC was used to process raw reads and extract unique molecular identifiers, and MiXCR was used to find CDR3 positions. Recombination models were inferred per individual with the repgenHMM and IGoR tools using an EM algorithm. The tcR package in R was used for shared clonotype analysis, with sharing normalized by the product of cloneset sizes. Out-of-frame nonproductive sequences were analyzed to study raw recombination free of thymic and clonal selection effects. Using fastp at Q25 and MiXCR, TCRdb reprocessed the public reads and kept productive beta chains. Records with the same CDR3 protein are collapsed into one entry carrying the most frequent genes and DNA. For this entry, the V and J calls and clone size follow TCRdb and not the study's own pipeline. In this sample the table shows some 710,000 distinct CDR3 sequences, roughly 6% of which occur a single time. The ten largest clones represent roughly 1.8% of the sample.

The rearrangement joined TRBV9 to TRBJ2-7; TRBD2 is a possible D gene, resting on 5 matching bases. Sequenced: naive T cells sorted from blood. Reading the label with the study, this specimen's cell subset or site is: cells isolated with a human naive T-cell isolation kit. This TCR came from a man aged 18 to 29 in good health. The CDR3 is CASSMAGSYEQYF. The nucleotides are TGTGCCAGCAGCATGGCGGGTTCCTACGAGCAGTACTTC.